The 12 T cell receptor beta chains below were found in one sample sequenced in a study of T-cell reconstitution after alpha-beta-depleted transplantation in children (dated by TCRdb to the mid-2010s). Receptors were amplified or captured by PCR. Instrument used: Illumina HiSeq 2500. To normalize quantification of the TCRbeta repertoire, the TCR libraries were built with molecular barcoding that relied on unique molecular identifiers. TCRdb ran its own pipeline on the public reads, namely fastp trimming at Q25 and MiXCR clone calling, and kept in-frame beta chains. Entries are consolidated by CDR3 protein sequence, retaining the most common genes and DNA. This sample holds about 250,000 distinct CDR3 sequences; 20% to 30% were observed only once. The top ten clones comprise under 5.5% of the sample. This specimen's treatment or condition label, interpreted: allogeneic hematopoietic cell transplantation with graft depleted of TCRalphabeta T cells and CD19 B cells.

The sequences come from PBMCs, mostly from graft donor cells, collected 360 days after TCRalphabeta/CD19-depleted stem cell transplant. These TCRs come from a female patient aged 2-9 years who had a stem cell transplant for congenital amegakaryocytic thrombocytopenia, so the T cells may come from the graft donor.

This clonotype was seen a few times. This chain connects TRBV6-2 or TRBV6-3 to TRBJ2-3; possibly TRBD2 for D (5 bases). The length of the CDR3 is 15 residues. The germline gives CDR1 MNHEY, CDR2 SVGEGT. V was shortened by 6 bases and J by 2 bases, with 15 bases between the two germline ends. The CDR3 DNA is TGTGCCAGCAGCCAAACTAGGGTGTTCACAGATACGCAGTATTTT. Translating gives CASSQTRVFTDTQYF.

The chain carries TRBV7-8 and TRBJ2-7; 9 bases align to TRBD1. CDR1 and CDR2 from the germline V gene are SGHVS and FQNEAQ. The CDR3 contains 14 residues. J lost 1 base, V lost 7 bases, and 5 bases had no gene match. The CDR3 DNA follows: TGTGCCAGCAAGATGGACAGGGGATCCTACGAGCAGTACTTC. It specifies CASKMDRGSYEQYF.

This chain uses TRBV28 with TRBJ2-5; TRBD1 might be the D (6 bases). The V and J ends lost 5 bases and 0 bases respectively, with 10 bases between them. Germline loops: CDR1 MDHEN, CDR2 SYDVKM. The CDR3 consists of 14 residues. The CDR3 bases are TGTGCCAGCAGTCTCCACAGGGACCAAGAGACCCAGTACTTC. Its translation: CASSLHRDQETQYF.

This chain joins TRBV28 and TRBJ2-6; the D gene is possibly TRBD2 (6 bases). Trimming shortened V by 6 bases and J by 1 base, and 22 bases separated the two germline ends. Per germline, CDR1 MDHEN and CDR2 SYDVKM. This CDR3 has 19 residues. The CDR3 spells CASRPGGAALGSGANVLTF. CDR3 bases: TGTGCCAGCAGGCCCGGCGGGGCGGCTCTTGGATCTGGGGCCAACGTCCTGACTTTC.

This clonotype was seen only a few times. The CDR3 loop is CSDATQGPEAFF. The CDR3 nucleotides read TGCAGCGACGCGACACAGGGACCTGAAGCTTTCTTT. This sequence joins TRBV29-1 and TRBJ1-1; D may be TRBD1 (6 bases). V gave up 7 bases and J gave up 6 bases, with 15 bases separating them. The CDR3 consists of 12 residues. Germline-derived CDR1 and CDR2 are SQVTM and ANQGSEA.

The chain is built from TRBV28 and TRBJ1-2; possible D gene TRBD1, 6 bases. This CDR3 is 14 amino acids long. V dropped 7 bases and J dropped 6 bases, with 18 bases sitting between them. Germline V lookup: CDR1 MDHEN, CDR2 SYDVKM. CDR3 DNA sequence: TGTGCCAGCAACGTCCCTGTCAGGGGAGATGGCTACACCTTC. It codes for CASNVPVRGDGYTF.

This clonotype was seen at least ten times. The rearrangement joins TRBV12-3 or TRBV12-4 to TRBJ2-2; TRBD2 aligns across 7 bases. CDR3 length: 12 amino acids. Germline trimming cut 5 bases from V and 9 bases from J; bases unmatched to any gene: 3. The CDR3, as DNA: TGTGCCAGCAGTCTGGGAGGGTGGGAGCTGTTTTTT. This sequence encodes CASSLGGWELFF.

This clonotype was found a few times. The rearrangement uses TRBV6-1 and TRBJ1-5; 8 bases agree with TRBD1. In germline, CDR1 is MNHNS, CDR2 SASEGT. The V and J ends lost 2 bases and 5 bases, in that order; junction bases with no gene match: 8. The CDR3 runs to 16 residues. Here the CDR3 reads CASSEFPGTGYQPQHF. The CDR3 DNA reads TGTGCCAGCAGTGAATTCCCCGGGACAGGTTATCAGCCCCAGCATTTT.

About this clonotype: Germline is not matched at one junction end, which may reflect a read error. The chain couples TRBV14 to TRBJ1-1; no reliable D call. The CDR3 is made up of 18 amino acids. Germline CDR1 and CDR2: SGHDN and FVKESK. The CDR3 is CASSQDLGSAPPNPEAFF. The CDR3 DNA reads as TGTGCCAGCAGCCAAGATTTAGGCAGTGCTCCACCGAACCCTGAAGCTTTCTTT.

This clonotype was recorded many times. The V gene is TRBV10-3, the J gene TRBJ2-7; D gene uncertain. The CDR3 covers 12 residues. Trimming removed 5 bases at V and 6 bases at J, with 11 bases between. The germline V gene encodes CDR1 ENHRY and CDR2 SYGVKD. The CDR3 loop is CAISIGPSEQYF. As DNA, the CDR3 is TGTGCCATCAGTATAGGACCGAGCGAGCAGTACTTC.

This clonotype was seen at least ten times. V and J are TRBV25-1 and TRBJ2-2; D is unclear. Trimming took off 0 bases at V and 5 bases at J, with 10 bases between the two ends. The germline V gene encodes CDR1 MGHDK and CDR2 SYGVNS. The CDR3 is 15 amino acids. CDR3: CASSEYGSLTGELFF. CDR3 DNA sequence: TGTGCCAGCAGTGAATACGGCTCTCTTACCGGGGAGCTGTTTTTT.

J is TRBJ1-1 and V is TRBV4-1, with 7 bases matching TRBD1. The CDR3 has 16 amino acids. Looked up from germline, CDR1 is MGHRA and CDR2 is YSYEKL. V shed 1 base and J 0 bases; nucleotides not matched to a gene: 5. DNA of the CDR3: TGCGCCAGCAGCCAAGCCGCCGGGACAGTGAACACTGAAGCTTTCTTT. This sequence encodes CASSQAAGTVNTEAFF.